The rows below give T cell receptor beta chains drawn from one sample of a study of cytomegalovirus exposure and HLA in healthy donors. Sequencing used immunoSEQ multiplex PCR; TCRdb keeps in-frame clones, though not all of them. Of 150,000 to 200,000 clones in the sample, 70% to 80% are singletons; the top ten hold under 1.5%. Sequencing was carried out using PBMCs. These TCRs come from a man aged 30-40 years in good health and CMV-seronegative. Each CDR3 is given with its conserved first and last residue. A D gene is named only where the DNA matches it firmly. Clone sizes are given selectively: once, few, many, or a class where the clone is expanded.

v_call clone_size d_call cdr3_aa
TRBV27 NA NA CASSFFPAFGDTEAFF
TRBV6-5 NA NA CASSYGDTTYEQYF
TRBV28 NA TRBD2 CASIGAGVGANVLTF
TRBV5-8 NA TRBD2 CASSPHGGGLQETQYF
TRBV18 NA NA CASSPISGEQYF
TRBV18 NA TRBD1 CASSPTGGGEQYF
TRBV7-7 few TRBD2 CASSLVGGSDTGELFF
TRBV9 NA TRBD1 CASSAEGQGGETQYF
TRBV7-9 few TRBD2 CSSLSGTSGIGIETQYF
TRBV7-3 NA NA CASSPQGPGANVLTF
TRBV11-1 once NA CASSPKQDQPQHF
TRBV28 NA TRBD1 CASSLPLPGQGDDEQYF
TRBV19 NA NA CASRGGGLEEKLFF
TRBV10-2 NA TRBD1 CASSTQDRGNQPQHF
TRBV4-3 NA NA CASSQDWRSVIPKNIQYF
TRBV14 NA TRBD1 CASRLSGTGQEKLFF
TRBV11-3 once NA CASSLPVPCNEQFF
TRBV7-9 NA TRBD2 CASSWTSGRGETQYF
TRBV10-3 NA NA CAISGYQVPGDEQFF
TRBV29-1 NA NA CSVEEVQLPLAQYF
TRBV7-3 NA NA CASSQTRGIQGGYTF
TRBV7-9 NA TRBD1 CASSPTRDRPSGANVLTF
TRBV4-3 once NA CASSQDGFSYNEQFF
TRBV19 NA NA CACRQGHSSYNEQFF
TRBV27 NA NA CASRPTGIIIATDTQYF
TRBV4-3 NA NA CASSQDLLAPYNEQFF
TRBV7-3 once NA CASSLMGLNNEQFF
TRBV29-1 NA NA CSVEGRAGPNTEAFF
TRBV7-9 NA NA CASSLAVRADYTF
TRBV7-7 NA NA CASSRRLSGSNTGELFF
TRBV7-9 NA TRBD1 CASSPRTGRGTDTQYF
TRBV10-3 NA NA CAITRAISGNTIYF
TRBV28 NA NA CASVQTNYGYTF
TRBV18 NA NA CASSPPAGARGYGYTF
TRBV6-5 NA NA CASSSAGREQYF
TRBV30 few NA CAWSVSSSTDTQYF